Listed below are T cell receptor beta chains from one sample, sequenced in a study of blood T cell repertoires in COVID-19. This table comes from immunoSEQ multiplex PCR, and its TCRdb copy is limited to in-frame clones, with some not included. The profile covers about 280,000 clones, with over 75% appearing a single time and almost 9.5% taken by the ten largest. Sequencing was done on a sample of peripheral blood. The receptors stem from a man aged 18-30 years with active or convalescent COVID-19. The CDR3 runs from the conserved cysteine through the conserved F or W. D genes are given only for firm matches. Size is stated for part of the rows, as once, few or many counts, or as a class when the clone is expanded.

v_gene,d_gene,j_gene,abundance,CDR3nt,CDR3aa
TRBV18,TRBD1,TRBJ1-3,NA,TGTGCCAGCTCACCCCGACAGGGGGACGGAAACACCATATATTTT,CASSPRQGDGNTIYF
TRBV19,TRBD1,TRBJ1-5,NA,TGTGCCAGTAGTATTTGGACAGGGGACAGTCAGCCCCAGCATTTT,CASSIWTGDSQPQHF
TRBV5-3,TRBD2,TRBJ2-3,NA,TGTGCCAGAAGCTTACTAGCGGGGGGCTCTATAGCAGATACGCAGTATTTT,CARSLLAGGSIADTQYF
TRBV19,TRBD1,TRBJ1-4,NA,TGTGCCAGTAAAAGGGGACAGCTTGGAACTAATGAAAAACTGTTTTTT,CASKRGQLGTNEKLFF
TRBV11-3,TRBD1,TRBJ2-7,NA,TGTGCCAGCAGCTTAGGGACAGGGGGGGAGCAGTACTTC,CASSLGTGGEQYF
TRBV15,NA,TRBJ1-2,NA,TGTGCCACCAGCAGACCAAGCGGCGGCGGACCCCCTAACTATGGCTACACCTTC,CATSRPSGGGPPNYGYTF
TRBV10-1,TRBD1,TRBJ2-7,NA,TGCGCCAGCTCAAAATCCCGGGACAGCCCCTACGAGCAGTACTTC,CASSKSRDSPYEQYF
TRBV5-5,TRBD1,TRBJ1-6,few,TGTGCCAGCAGCTCCCCAAAGACAGGGTTTAGTTCACCCCTCCACTTT,CASSSPKTGFSSPLHF
TRBV19,NA,TRBJ2-1,NA,TGTGCCAGTAGTTCTAATTCCTACAATGAGCAGTTCTTC,CASSSNSYNEQFF
TRBV4-1,NA,TRBJ1-3,NA,TGCGCCAGCAGCCAATCCGACAGTAACTCTGGAAACACCATATATTTT,CASSQSDSNSGNTIYF